This T cell receptor beta chain was retrieved from a study of CD8+ T cells in alopecia areata. Broader study findings: Scalp sequencing also captures normal skin's resident alphabeta T cells. The study found higher clonality in lesional than normal scalp, especially in alopecia totalis/universalis.

Treatment denoted: oral pan-JAK inhibitor, 5-10 mg twice daily. PBMCs yielded sorted CD4+ and CD8+ T cells. RNA was extracted and reverse transcribed into cDNA as the sequencing template. Only in-frame clones appear in the TCRdb table, and some are missing; sequencing was by immunoSEQ multiplex PCR. The profile shows 200,000 to 250,000 clones, roughly 64% of them singletons. In the case of this clone: Its antigen is unidentified.

The sequence derives from a human donor with alopecia areata. Sequenced material: CD4+ T cells sorted from blood, taken at week 4, from a patient treated with tofacitinib.

The CDR3 reads CASSNSYGYTF. The DNA for the CDR3 is TGTGCCAGCTCTAACAGCTATGGCTACACCTTC. J is TRBJ1-2 and V is TRBV2; unclear D gene. This CDR3 is built from 11 residues. The V and J ends lost 8 bases and 4 bases respectively, with 8 bases between them. Germline CDR1 reads SNHLY; CDR2 reads FYNNEI.